Below, one T cell receptor (beta chain) is given with its context. This specimen comes from a study of blood T cell repertoires in COVID-19. Trimming took off 7 bases at V and 4 bases at J, with 13 bases between the two ends. This CDR3 is 13 amino acids long. The germline CDR1 and CDR2 sequences are MNHEY and SVGAGI. Produced via immunoSEQ multiplex PCR; TCRdb's table is partial and in-frame only. This sample has around 18,000 clones, with 91% found just once. Sequences were obtained from peripheral blood. This TCR was sampled from a human donor in a cohort sampled during active COVID-19. The rearrangement uses TRBV6-5 and TRBJ1-1; D is perhaps TRBD1 (6 bases). CDR3 coding DNA: TGTGCCAGCACTCCGGGGGGCGGCACTGAAGCTTTCTTT. This codes for CASTPGGGTEAFF.